The 13 T cell receptor beta chains reported below all come from one sample, sequenced in a study of blood T cell repertoires in COVID-19. The assay was immunoSEQ multiplex PCR, and TCRdb's table has in-frame clones only and misses some. The sample lists some 250,000 clones; under 90% were seen once. Sequenced input: peripheral blood. These receptors originate from a woman in her late teens or twenties with acute or convalescent COVID-19.

As DNA, the CDR3 is TGTGCCAGTAGTGCTGGGGCTACCTCTGGGGCCAACGTCCTGACTTTC. This encodes CASSAGATSGANVLTF. This chain uses TRBV19 with TRBJ2-6, with D maybe TRBD1 (5 bases). The CDR3 extends over 16 amino acids. Germline V lookup: CDR1 LNHDA, CDR2 SQIVND (reference sequence). The ends were cut back, 5 bases at V and 0 bases at J, with 11 bases in the middle.

This clone was seen only once. The chain has TRBV5-1 and TRBJ2-7; perhaps TRBD2 as D (5 bases). The CDR3 runs to 16 residues. Per germline, CDR1 SGHRS and CDR2 YFSETQ. Trimming pared 0 bases from V and 5 bases from J, leaving 18 bases between. CDR3 in amino acids: CASSLVASASFHEQYF. The CDR3 region has the DNA TGCGCCAGCAGCTTGGTGGCCTCCGCTAGCTTCCACGAGCAGTACTTC.

J is TRBJ2-7 and V is TRBV3-1 (or the pseudogene TRBV3-2); D not resolved. The CDR3 has 14 amino acids. Looked up from germline, CDR1 is LGHDT and CDR2 is YNNKEL (reference sequence). V lost 1 base, J lost 3 bases, and 10 bases lay in between. CDR3 DNA: TGTGCCAGCAGCCAAGCCTTTGGTAGCTACGAGCAGTACTTC. Translated, it gives CASSQAFGSYEQYF.

This rearrangement joins TRBV28 to TRBJ2-3, with TRBD1 identical over 10 bases. Germline loops: CDR1 MDHEN, CDR2 SYDVKM. The CDR3 length is 15 residues. The V gene end was trimmed by 6 bases and the J gene end by 7 bases; junction bases not matched to a gene: 10. The CDR3 is CASSPGDRGWNTQYF. Here the CDR3 DNA reads TGTGCCAGCAGCCCCGGGGACAGGGGATGGAATACGCAGTATTTT.

This clone was seen only once. The CDR3 DNA follows: TGTGCCAGCAGCTTACTGCAGGGGGCGCGGTATGGCTACACCTTC. This encodes CASSLLQGARYGYTF. The genes are TRBV11-2 and TRBJ1-2, with 8 bases identical to TRBD1. CDR3 length: 15 amino acids. Looked up from germline, CDR1 is SGHAT and CDR2 is FQNNGV. Trimming removed 2 bases from V and 5 bases from J; junction bases left unmatched: 7.

This chain connects TRBV5-1 to TRBJ2-3, with 12 nucleotides matching TRBD2. This CDR3 is 17 amino acids long. Trimming at V came to 3 bases and at J to 6 bases, leaving 11 bases not matched to a gene. Germline CDR1 and CDR2: SGHRS and YFSETQ. The CDR3 DNA is TGCGCCAGCAGCTCCGCTCTAGCGGGAGGGCCTTCGGATACGCAGTATTTT. Its translation is CASSSALAGGPSDTQYF.

This clone showed up just once. The rearrangement uses TRBV30 and TRBJ1-5; 7 nucleotides align to TRBD1. V trimming: 1 base; J trimming: 1 base; junction bases outside the gene matches: 19. CDR3 length equals 20 residues. Germline values: CDR1 GTSNPN, CDR2 SVGIG (reference sequence). CDR3 DNA sequence: TGTGCCTGGAGTGGGTACCCGTCGACAGGGTTCGGTTCAAGCAATCAGCCCCAGCATTTT. As protein: CAWSGYPSTGFGSSNQPQHF.

This chain links TRBV2 with TRBJ1-5; D gene unclear. The CDR3 sequence is 13 residues long. CDR1 SNHLY and CDR2 FYNNEI come from the germline V gene. V was trimmed by 7 bases and J by 6 bases, leaving 13 bases between them. CDR3 bases: TGTGCCAGCACCCGCGAGGGTGGTCAGCCCCAGCATTTT. The encoded protein is CASTREGGQPQHF.

This clone came up a few times. This chain links TRBV5-1 with TRBJ1-2; TRBD1 matches at 7 bases. The CDR3 length is 14 residues. Germline-derived CDR1 and CDR2 are SGHRS and YFSETQ. The V gene end was trimmed by 7 bases and the J gene end by 1 base; junction bases not matched to a gene: 7. The CDR3 loop reads CASHRDSLNYGYTF. As DNA, the CDR3 is TGCGCCAGCCACAGGGACAGTCTTAACTATGGCTACACCTTC.

This clone was counted between two and nine times. This rearrangement joins TRBV6-5 to TRBJ2-7; D possibly corresponds to TRBD1 (6 bases). V was clipped by 6 bases and J by 2 bases, with 17 bases between them. CDR1 is MNHEY, CDR2 SVGAGI, per germline. The CDR3 is 15 amino acids. This chain's CDR3 is CASSPVPTGAYEQYF. CDR3 DNA sequence: TGTGCCAGCAGCCCCGTACCGACAGGCGCCTACGAGCAGTACTTC.

V usage is TRBV28 and J usage is TRBJ2-7, with D maybe TRBD2 (5 bases). CDR1 is MDHEN and CDR2 is SYDVKM in the germline V gene. The CDR3 length is 14 residues. V was trimmed by 3 bases and J by 3 bases, leaving 12 bases between them. The CDR3 region is CASSFGGGFYEQYF. The CDR3 bases are TGTGCCAGCAGTTTCGGAGGTGGGTTCTACGAGCAGTACTTC.

The genes are TRBV5-5 and TRBJ2-7; 10 bases align to TRBD2. The CDR3 has 15 amino acids. CDR1 SGHKS and CDR2 YYEKEE come from the germline V gene (reference sequence). V shed 5 bases, J shed 0 bases, and the junction held 5 bases outside the gene matches. CDR3 amino acids: CASRSGLAISYEQYF. The DNA for the CDR3 is TGTGCCAGCAGATCGGGACTAGCGATCTCCTACGAGCAGTACTTC.

J is TRBJ1-4 and V is TRBV27, with TRBD1 matching over 10 bases. Germline assignment: CDR1 MNHEY and CDR2 SMNVEV (reference sequence). The CDR3 length is 14 residues. After removal of 6 bases from V and 8 bases from J, the junction contained 6 bases not matched to a gene. DNA of the CDR3: TGTGCCAGCAGGGTGACAGGGGGCGTCGAAAAACTGTTTTTT. This codes for CASRVTGGVEKLFF.